The next 14 T cell receptor beta chains were all read from a single sample in a study of shared clonotypes between healthy human individuals. Generated by immunoSEQ multiplex PCR, the TCRdb table keeps only in-frame clones and is missing some. This table holds under 2.5 million clones, approximately 90% found once. Sequences were obtained from naive CD4+ T cells from PBMCs. Described subset: CD45RA+ positively selected. The receptors come from a man younger than 35 in good health. Some clones in this sample may be carry-over from other donors' samples.

This chain uses TRBV5-4 with TRBJ2-7; 10 nucleotides align to TRBD2. The CDR3 consists of 16 residues. Trimming cost V 4 bases and J 0 bases; bases outside gene matches: 7. Germline CDR1 SGHNT, CDR2 YYREEE (reference sequence). This chain's CDR3 is CASSKGLAQSSYEQYF. The CDR3 DNA follows: TGTGCCAGCAGCAAGGGACTAGCGCAGAGCTCCTACGAGCAGTACTTC.

This clone was seen once. V gene TRBV7-6 combines with J gene TRBJ2-5, with D unresolved. There are 12 residues in the CDR3. Germline V lookup: CDR1 SGHVS, CDR2 FNYEAQ. Between the trimmed V and J ends, which lost 1 base and 5 bases, there was a span of 5 bases. CDR3 protein: CASSLDWETQYF. CDR3 in DNA: TGTGCCAGCAGCTTAGACTGGGAGACCCAGTACTTC. The full variable domain, with the rest looked up from reference TRBV7-6 and TRBJ2-5, is GAGVSQSPRYKVTKRGQDVALRCDPISGHVSLYWYRQALGQGPEFLTYFNYEAQQDKSGLPNDRFSAERPEGSISTLTIQRTEQRDSAMYRCASSLDWETQYFGPGTRLLVL.

The chain joins TRBV5-1 to TRBJ2-7; tentatively, D is TRBD1 or TRBD2 (5 bases each). This CDR3 is built from 15 residues. The V gene's germline CDR1 is SGHRS and CDR2 YFSETQ. The V gene lost 4 bases and the J gene lost 3 bases, with 17 bases spanning the gap. CDR3 nucleotide sequence: TGCGCCAGCAGCCCCTTAGTCGGGGCGAACTACGAGCAGTACTTC. Translated, it gives CASSPLVGANYEQYF.

V is TRBV7-6 and J is TRBJ2-7; D is ambiguous. From germline, CDR1 is SGHVS and CDR2 FNYEAQ. Trimming pared 5 bases from V and 7 bases from J, leaving 9 bases between. The CDR3 spans 11 residues. CDR3 nucleotide sequence: TGTGCCAGCAGCACCGAGGAGGAGCAGTACTTC. Translating it yields CASSTEEEQYF.

The chain employs TRBV5-1 and TRBJ2-1, with 11 bases fitting TRBD2. V dropped 4 bases and J dropped 6; count of bases not matched to a gene: 6. Germline CDR1 reads SGHRS; CDR2 reads YFSETQ. The CDR3 has 15 residues. The DNA of the CDR3 is TGCGCCAGCAGCGGGGGGACTAGCGGTGGCAATGAGCAGTTCTTC. Amino acids: CASSGGTSGGNEQFF.

The chain recombines TRBV28 with TRBJ2-4, with D hard to call. The V gene's germline CDR1 is MDHEN and CDR2 SYDVKM. V lost 5 bases and J lost 6, with 14 bases in between. CDR3 length: 14 amino acids. CDR3 sequence reads: CASSPTQLGNIQYF. CDR3 bases: TGTGCCAGCAGTCCAACCCAGCTAGGAAACATTCAGTACTTC.

This clone was detected a few times. This rearrangement joins TRBV30 to TRBJ1-1; D gene unclear. V was shortened by 2 bases and J by 11 bases, with 12 bases between the two germline ends. The CDR3 contains 11 residues. From germline, CDR1 is GTSNPN and CDR2 SVGIG (reference sequence). CDR3 region: CAWSPNREAFF. The CDR3 nucleotides are TGTGCCTGGAGTCCGAATCGGGAGGCTTTCTTT.

This clone was found once. This chain uses TRBV28 with TRBJ1-2; the D gene is possibly TRBD1 (6 bases). The V end was cut by 5 bases, the J end by 8 bases, with 18 bases between. CDR1 is MDHEN and CDR2 is SYDVKM in the germline V gene. This CDR3 has 14 residues. The CDR3 loop reads CASSIQQGAGGYTF. CDR3 nucleotide sequence: TGTGCCAGCAGTATCCAACAGGGAGCAGGAGGCTACACCTTC.

In this sample, this clone turned up once. The V call is TRBV15, the J call TRBJ1-5, with D possibly being TRBD1 (5 bases). The germline V gene has CDR1 LNHNV and CDR2 YYDKDF (reference sequence). Trimming pared 0 bases from V and 3 bases from J, leaving 12 bases between. This CDR3 is 16 amino acids long. The CDR3 coding sequence is TGTGCCACCAGCAGAGATAGTCCCAGGGACAATCAGCCCCAGCATTTT. This encodes CATSRDSPRDNQPQHF.

The J gene is TRBJ2-2, the V gene TRBV7-2, with a possible D match to TRBD2 (6 bases). Trimming removed 6 bases from V and 5 bases from J, with 19 bases in between. Per the germline V gene, CDR1 is SGHTA and CDR2 is FQGNSA. This CDR3 spans 16 amino acids. CDR3 amino acids: CASRPSAGSGTGELFF. CDR3 in DNA: TGTGCCAGCAGGCCCTCGGCGGGGTCCGGGACCGGGGAGCTGTTTTTT.

The rearrangement links TRBV7-6 to TRBJ2-1; 9 nucleotides match TRBD2. Germline V CDR1 and CDR2: SGHVS, FNYEAQ. This CDR3 is 16 amino acids long. V was clipped by 4 bases and J by 7 bases; unmatched bases: 11. Here the CDR3 DNA reads TGTGCCAGCAGCTCATATAGCGGGAGTAGGCTGAATGAGCAGTTCTTC. Translated: CASSSYSGSRLNEQFF.

V and J are TRBV5-4 and TRBJ2-5; TRBD1 matches 9 bases. CDR1 SGHNT and CDR2 YYREEE come from the germline V gene (reference sequence). Trimming removed 5 bases from V and 0 bases from J; junction bases left unmatched: 8. This CDR3 comprises 16 residues. The CDR3 loop is CASRLPGQGNQETQYF. In DNA form, the CDR3 reads TGTGCCAGCAGACTTCCGGGACAGGGAAACCAAGAGACCCAGTACTTC.

The chain uses TRBV19 and TRBJ1-5, with unresolved D. Germline CDR1 is LNHDA and CDR2 is SQIVND (reference sequence). V lost 5 bases to trimming and J lost 5 bases, with 16 bases between them. The length of the CDR3 is 15 residues. This CDR3 is CASSPWTAADQPQHF. In nucleotides, the CDR3 is TGTGCCAGTAGTCCTTGGACGGCCGCGGATCAGCCCCAGCATTTT.

The CDR3 DNA sequence: TGTGCCAGCAGCTTTCGGGGGTCGAACACCGGGGAGCTGTTTTTT. It is translated as CASSFRGSNTGELFF. This chain uses TRBV7-9 with TRBJ2-2; weak D call: TRBD2 (6 bases). Germline V gene data show CDR1 as SEHNR and CDR2 as FQNEAQ (reference sequence). Trimming took off 3 bases at V and 0 bases at J, with 8 bases between the two ends. This CDR3 has 15 amino acids.